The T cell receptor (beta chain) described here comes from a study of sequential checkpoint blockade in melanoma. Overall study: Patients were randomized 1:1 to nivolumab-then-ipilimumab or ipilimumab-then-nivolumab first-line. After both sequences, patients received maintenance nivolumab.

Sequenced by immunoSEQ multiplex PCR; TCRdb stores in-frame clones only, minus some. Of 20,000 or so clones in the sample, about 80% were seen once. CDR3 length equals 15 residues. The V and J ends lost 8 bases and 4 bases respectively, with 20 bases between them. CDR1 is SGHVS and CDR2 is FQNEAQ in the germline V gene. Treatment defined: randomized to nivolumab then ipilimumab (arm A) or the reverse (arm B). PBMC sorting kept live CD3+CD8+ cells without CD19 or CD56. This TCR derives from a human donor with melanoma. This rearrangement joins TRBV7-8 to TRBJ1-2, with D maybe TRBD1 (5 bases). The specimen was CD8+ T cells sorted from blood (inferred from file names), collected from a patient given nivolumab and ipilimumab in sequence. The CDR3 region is CASAVAPGVVYGYTF. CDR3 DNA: TGTGCCAGCGCCGTAGCCCCGGGGGTCGTCTATGGCTACACCTTC.